This TCR beta chain was observed in a study of siplizumab effects on memory and regulatory T cells. With 8 bases removed from V and 3 bases from J, the gap between germline ends came to 15 bases. The CDR3 has 14 residues. CDR1 and CDR2 from the germline V gene are LNHDA and SQIVND (reference sequence). TCRdb's table, derived via immunoSEQ multiplex PCR, lists solely in-frame clones and lacks some. Of tens of thousands of clones in the sample, roughly 83% were seen once. Sequencing was carried out using memory CD4+ T cells sorted from blood. V usage is TRBV19 and J usage is TRBJ2-3; D is possibly TRBD1 (5 bases). This sequence was found in a human donor in good health. CDR3 bases: TGTGCCAGTTCTCGACAGTTGAAGACAGATACGCAGTATTTT. Protein: CASSRQLKTDTQYF.